This entry is about one T cell receptor beta chain. Its antigen remains unknown. The junction and the germline gene differ at one end; a read error may be behind it. This CDR3 comprises 14 residues. Per germline, CDR1 SGHVS and CDR2 FNYEAQ. The data derive from a study of OX40 agonist ivuxolimab in advanced cancers. Study-wide findings and caveats: Clonal expansion was among the lowest in partial responders at 0.1-3.0 mg/kg, especially CD8+.

Using immunoSEQ multiplex PCR, the repertoire was profiled, and TCRdb retains in-frame clones only, with some absent. The data hold under 65,000 clones, with roughly 90% observed a single time. This sequence was found in an adult with an advanced solid tumor such as melanoma, head and neck, liver or kidney cancer. Material: CD4+ or CD8+ T cells sorted from blood, obtained in a trial of the OX40 agonist ivuxolimab. The genes are TRBV7-6 and TRBJ2-7; the match to TRBD2 covers 11 bases. CDR3 in DNA: TGTGCCAGCAGCTTAACTAGCGGGAGTTACGTGCAGTACTTC. This encodes CASSLTSGSYVQYF.